Sequencing of this TCR beta chain was carried out in a study of T-cell reconstitution after alpha-beta-depleted transplantation in children. Between the trimmed V and J ends, which lost 3 bases and 0 bases, there was a span of 9 bases. This CDR3 contains 15 residues. Germline V gene sequence: CDR1 SEHNR, CDR2 FQNEAQ (reference sequence). Unique molecular identifiers featured in how the TCRbeta library was prepared. TCRdb re-derived calls from the PCR reads in MiXCR, one entry per CDR3 protein. The sample shows about 500,000 distinct CDR3 sequences, about 30% of them seen only once. The sample in question was PBMCs from the stem cell graft donor, obtained from the stem cell graft. The gene calls are TRBV7-9 and TRBJ1-3; D is unresolved. This sequence was found in a human donor who donated a stem cell graft to a child with aplastic anemia. Written as DNA, the CDR3 is TGTGCCAGCAGCTTTTGGGAAAGCTCTGGAAACACCATATATTTT. Its protein is CASSFWESSGNTIYF.